The 22 T cell receptor beta chains given below trace back to one sample, sequenced in a study of identical twins. TCRdb independently ran MiXCR on the 5' RACE reads; one entry per CDR3 protein. Among around 1.7 million distinct CDR3 sequences, 32% were seen once, and the ten largest hold approximately 0.29%. Source material: cord blood. These TCRs come from a newborn girl in good health.

Concerning this clonotype: A much larger clone lies a single base off, so this may be a read error. V usage is TRBV6-2 or TRBV6-3 and J usage is TRBJ2-3; no reliable D call. Germline V lookup: CDR1 MNHEY, CDR2 SVGEGT. The CDR3 sequence is 15 residues long. CDR3 sequence: CTSSSPSVSTDTQYF. CDR3 sequence (DNA): TGTACCAGCAGTAGCCCTAGTGTTTCAACAGATACGCAGTATTTT.

This clonotype appeared a few times. The V gene is TRBV3-1, the J gene TRBJ1-1; D might be TRBD1 (6 bases). Trimming stripped 0 bases from V and 4 bases from J, with 9 bases between. The germline CDR1 and CDR2 sequences are LGHDT and YNNKEL (reference sequence). The CDR3 has 14 amino acids. The CDR3 DNA sequence: TGTGCCAGCAGCCAAGAGGGGGCCTCCACTGAAGCTTTCTTT. Its protein product is CASSQEGASTEAFF.

This clonotype was picked up a small number of times. This chain uses TRBV7-9 with TRBJ2-1; the D is unclear. From germline, CDR1 is SEHNR and CDR2 FQNEAQ (reference sequence). The CDR3 contains 16 residues. The V end lost 2 bases, the J end lost 0 bases, and 11 bases lay between the germline ends. The CDR3 DNA is TGTGCCAGCAGCTTAAATTTACGACTCTCCTACAATGAGCAGTTCTTC. Translating gives CASSLNLRLSYNEQFF. Variable domain in full (rest from reference TRBV7-9 and TRBJ2-1): DTGVSQNPRHKITKRGQNVTFRCDPISEHNRLYWYRQTLGQGPEFLTYFQNEAQLEKSRLLSDRFSAERPKGSFSTLEIQRTEQGDSAMYLCASSLNLRLSYNEQFFGPGTRLTVL.

In its sample, this clonotype was seen a few times. This chain links TRBV4-2 with TRBJ2-1; D is unclear. CDR3 size: 14 residues. Germline CDR1 LGHNA, CDR2 YNFKEQ. Trimming pared 2 bases from V and 8 bases from J, leaving 13 bases between. The chain's CDR3 is CASSQITTIDEQFF. The DNA of the CDR3 is TGTGCCAGCAGCCAAATCACTACCATCGATGAGCAGTTCTTC.

The DNA for the CDR3 is TGTGCCAGCAGTTTAGATCCGGAAGGACTATACAATGAGCAGTTCTTC. Translating gives CASSLDPEGLYNEQFF. V and J are TRBV27 and TRBJ2-1; TRBD2 might be the D (6 bases). Per germline, CDR1 MNHEY and CDR2 SMNVEV (reference sequence). The length of the CDR3 is 16 residues. With 2 bases removed from V and 4 bases from J, the gap between germline ends came to 15 bases.

The J gene is TRBJ2-5, the V gene TRBV5-1, with D hard to call. The CDR3 has 13 residues. V was trimmed by 1 base and J by 5 bases, leaving 9 bases between them. The germline gives CDR1 SGHRS, CDR2 YFSETQ. This chain's CDR3 is CASSLILRETQYF. CDR3 nucleotides: TGCGCCAGCAGCTTGATCCTGAGGGAGACCCAGTACTTC.

The table lists this clonotype with a few counts. The chain has TRBV14 and TRBJ2-7; TRBD1 aligns across 10 bases. Germline lookup yields CDR1 SGHDN and CDR2 FVKESK. V shed 4 bases, J shed 0 bases, and the junction held 6 bases outside the gene matches. CDR3 length: 16 residues. The CDR3 region is CASSPLGQGSSYEQYF. The CDR3, as DNA: TGTGCCAGCAGCCCGTTGGGACAGGGGAGCTCCTACGAGCAGTACTTC.

This clonotype was detected a few times. The chain couples TRBV12-3 or TRBV12-4 to TRBJ2-1; D is tentatively TRBD1 or TRBD2 (6 bases each). The CDR3 totals 15 residues. Trimming took 7 bases from V and 3 from J, leaving 16 bases between them. In DNA, the CDR3 is TGTGCCAGCACCCAATGGGGGGCGGGCTACAATGAGCAGTTCTTC. Protein: CASTQWGAGYNEQFF.

The J gene is TRBJ2-1, the V gene TRBV28; 7 positions agree with TRBD2. Gene TRBJ2-7 matches the end of the DNA better, so the J call may be wrong. The CDR3 spans 17 residues. The V gene's germline CDR1 is MDHEN and CDR2 SYDVKM. CDR3 loop: CASSPLVGREINNEQYF. The CDR3 DNA follows: TGTGCCAGCAGCCCCCTAGTGGGGCGGGAGATTAACAATGAGCAGTACTTC.

Only a few counts were recorded for this clonotype. V and J are TRBV6-2 or TRBV6-3 and TRBJ1-2, with 8 positions matching TRBD1. The CDR3 covers 16 residues. The germline V gene encodes CDR1 MNHEY and CDR2 SVGEGT. Trimming took 5 bases from V and 7 from J; bases not matched to a gene: 15. CDR3 in amino acids: CASSRQGTHSQGGYTF. CDR3 in DNA: TGTGCCAGCAGTCGACAGGGGACCCACTCTCAGGGTGGCTACACCTTC.

The V call is TRBV9, the J call TRBJ2-1, with 8 bases that match TRBD2. The CDR3 is 13 residues long. The V and J ends lost 4 bases and 14 bases, in that order; junction bases with no gene match: 11. CDR1 and CDR2 (germline): SGDLS, YYNGEE. The CDR3 region is CASSPRLALPKFF. In DNA form, the CDR3 reads TGTGCCAGCAGCCCCCGACTAGCGCTACCTAAGTTCTTC.

This clonotype came up a few times. This chain joins TRBV29-1 and TRBJ2-1; possible D gene TRBD2, 5 bases. The CDR3 consists of 17 residues. Per germline, CDR1 SQVTM and CDR2 ANQGSEA. With 0 bases removed from V and 4 bases from J, the gap between germline ends came to 19 bases. CDR3 sequence (DNA): TGCAGCGTTGAAGATCCTGTACTCCAGGAGGTTTACAATGAGCAGTTCTTC. The encoded protein is CSVEDPVLQEVYNEQFF.

This clonotype showed up just a few times. The rearrangement joins TRBV6-1 to TRBJ2-7; 7 bases are shared with TRBD1. Germline CDR1 and CDR2: MNHNS and SASEGT. This CDR3 is 17 amino acids long. V lost 8 bases, J lost 0 bases, and 16 bases stayed unmatched. The chain's CDR3 is CASLGRGGLSISYEQYF. The CDR3, as DNA: TGTGCCAGCTTAGGTAGAGGGGGCCTATCTATCTCCTACGAGCAGTACTTC.

This clonotype was found many times. This chain joins TRBV3-1 and TRBJ2-3, with unresolved D. Germline CDR1 is LGHDT and CDR2 is YNNKEL (reference sequence). The CDR3 consists of 12 residues. Trimming cost V 7 bases and J 0 bases, with 5 bases left between them. In DNA, the CDR3 is TGTGCCAGCATCGACAGCACAGATACGCAGTATTTT. This sequence encodes CASIDSTDTQYF.

As to this clonotype: Because it lacks the conserved phenylalanine or tryptophan at the end, this CDR3 is likely a read error. The chain is built from TRBV9 and TRBJ2-5; D perhaps matches TRBD1 (6 bases). The CDR3 is 14 amino acids. The V and J ends lost 0 bases and 3 bases respectively, with 9 bases between them. CDR1 SGDLS and CDR2 YYNGEE come from the germline V gene. CDR3 nucleotides: TGTGCCAGCAGCGTAGATACAGGGAAAGAGACCCAGTACTTA. As protein: CASSVDTGKETQYL.

The CDR3 here is CASSPGLGPWDTQYF. The CDR3 DNA reads TGTGCCAGCAGCCCCGGTCTAGGGCCCTGGGATACGCAGTATTTT. This chain joins TRBV9 and TRBJ2-3; D unresolved. Germline CDR1 is SGDLS and CDR2 is YYNGEE. V was pared by 4 bases and J by 6 bases, with 18 bases between. This CDR3 is 15 amino acids long.

This clonotype was observed a few times. V gene TRBV10-3 combines with J gene TRBJ2-1; D is uncertain. Germline V gene data show CDR1 as ENHRY and CDR2 as SYGVKD. CDR3 length: 13 residues. The V end lost 2 bases, the J end lost 6 bases, and 8 bases lay between the germline ends. CDR3 bases: TGTGCCATCAGTGAGAAGGGCATCAATGAGCAGTTCTTC. Protein product: CAISEKGINEQFF.

This clonotype was seen a few times. V usage is TRBV7-9 and J usage is TRBJ1-1; D call uncertain. Trimming took 1 base from V and 0 from J, leaving 6 bases between them. Germline lookup yields CDR1 SEHNR and CDR2 FQNEAQ (reference sequence). This CDR3 is 14 amino acids long. This chain's CDR3 is CASSLDQMNTEAFF. In DNA form, the CDR3 reads TGTGCCAGCAGCTTAGATCAGATGAACACTGAAGCTTTCTTT. Combining the CDR3 with reference TRBV7-9 and TRBJ1-1 gives the whole variable domain DTGVSQNPRHKITKRGQNVTFRCDPISEHNRLYWYRQTLGQGPEFLTYFQNEAQLEKSRLLSDRFSAERPKGSFSTLEIQRTEQGDSAMYLCASSLDQMNTEAFFGQGTRLTVV.

The chain is built from TRBV27 and TRBJ2-7; D is possibly TRBD2 (5 bases). The CDR3 is made up of 15 amino acids. Looked up from germline, CDR1 is MNHEY and CDR2 is SMNVEV (reference sequence). V was trimmed by 6 bases and J by 0 bases, leaving 15 bases between them. The CDR3 coding sequence is TGTGCCAGCAGCGTAATAGCGCGGAGCTCCTACGAGCAGTACTTC. It codes for CASSVIARSSYEQYF.

A few counts support this clonotype. The rearrangement joins TRBV12-3 or TRBV12-4 to TRBJ2-4, with 7 bases aligning to TRBD2. The end of the DNA fits TRBJ2-7 better, so the J call may be wrong. The CDR3 has 14 residues. CDR3 bases: TGTGCCAGCAGTTTACTCGGACTAGTCCCCGAGCAGTACTTC. This translates into CASSLLGLVPEQYF.

The chain links TRBV3-1 to TRBJ2-3, with TRBD2 matching 14 bases. Per germline, CDR1 LGHDT and CDR2 YNNKEL (reference sequence). The CDR3 covers 17 residues. The V segment lost 0 bases and the J segment 2 bases; nucleotides outside the gene matches: 1. The CDR3 DNA reads TGTGCCAGCAGCCAAGAGGGACTAGCGGGGGACACAGATACGCAGTATTTT. Translation gives CASSQEGLAGDTDTQYF.

This sequence joins TRBV7-2 and TRBJ2-1; 9 nucleotides line up with TRBD2. The CDR3 runs 16 residues. V was clipped by 0 bases and J by 9 bases; unmatched bases: 9. Germline CDR1 and CDR2: SGHTA and FQGNSA. The CDR3 DNA follows: TGTGCCAGCAGCTTAGCTCCAGCGGGAGGTGCGGGTGAGCAGTTCTTC. It encodes CASSLAPAGGAGEQFF.